This TCR beta chain derives from a study of T cells after yellow fever vaccination. This clonotype was seen many times. The antigen is unknown. They built TCR cDNA with 5'RACE template switching, a step that put in a universal primer site and UMIs. TCRdb reprocessed the 5' RACE reads with MiXCR, giving one entry per CDR3 protein. Of roughly 63,000 distinct CDR3 sequences in the sample, approximately 7.4% were seen once. Study conclusions and caveats: The booster saw the reappearance of most primary-vaccination clones (approximately 96% CD4, less than 90% CD8). When the response was secondary, it was weaker but reached its peak faster, day 5 versus 15. Abundant clonotypes from the bulk population could have been carried over as contaminants into FACS-sorted repertoires.

Germline loops: CDR1 MNHNS, CDR2 SASEGT. There are 16 residues in the CDR3. With 4 bases removed from V and 0 bases from J, the gap between germline ends came to 13 bases. The input for sequencing was CD8+ T cells sorted from PBMCs, taken 15 days after the yellow fever booster vaccination. The TCR sequence derives from a man younger than 45 who received the YFV17D yellow fever vaccine. V is TRBV6-1 and J is TRBJ2-1; D remains ambiguous. The CDR3 here is CASSVLGANSYNEQFF. The CDR3 nucleotides read TGTGCCAGCAGTGTCCTGGGCGCGAACTCCTACAATGAGCAGTTCTTC.